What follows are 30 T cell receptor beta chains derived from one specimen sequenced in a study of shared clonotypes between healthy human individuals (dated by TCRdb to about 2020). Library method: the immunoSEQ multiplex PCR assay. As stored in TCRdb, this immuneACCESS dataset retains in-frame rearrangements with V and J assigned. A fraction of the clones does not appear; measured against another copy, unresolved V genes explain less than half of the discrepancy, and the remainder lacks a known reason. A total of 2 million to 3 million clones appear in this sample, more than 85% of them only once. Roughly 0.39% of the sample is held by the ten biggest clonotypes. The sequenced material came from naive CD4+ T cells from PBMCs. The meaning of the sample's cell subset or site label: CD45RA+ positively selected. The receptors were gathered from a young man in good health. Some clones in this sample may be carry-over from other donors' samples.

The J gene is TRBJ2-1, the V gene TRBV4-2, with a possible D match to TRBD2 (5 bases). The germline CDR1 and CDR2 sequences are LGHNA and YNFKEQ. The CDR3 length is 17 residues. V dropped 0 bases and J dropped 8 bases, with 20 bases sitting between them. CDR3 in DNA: TGTGCCAGCAGCCAAGACGAGCCGCGACTAACACTCGATGAGCAGTTCTTC. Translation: CASSQDEPRLTLDEQFF.

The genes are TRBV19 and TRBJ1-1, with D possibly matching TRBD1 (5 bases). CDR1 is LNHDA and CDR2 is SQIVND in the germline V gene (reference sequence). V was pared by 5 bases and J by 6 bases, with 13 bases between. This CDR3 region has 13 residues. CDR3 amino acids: CASSRSQGSEAFF. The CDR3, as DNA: TGTGCCAGTAGTCGGAGCCAGGGTTCTGAAGCTTTCTTT.

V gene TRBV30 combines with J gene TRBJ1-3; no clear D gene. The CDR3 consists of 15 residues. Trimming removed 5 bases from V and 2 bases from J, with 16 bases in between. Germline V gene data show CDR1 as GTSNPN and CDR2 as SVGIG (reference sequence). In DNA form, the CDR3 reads TGTGCCTGGGTCTCGGGGTCGATCGCTGGAAACACCATATATTTT. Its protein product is CAWVSGSIAGNTIYF. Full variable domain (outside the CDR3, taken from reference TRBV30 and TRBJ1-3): SQTIHQWPATLVQPVGSPLSLECTVEGTSNPNLYWYRQAAGRGLQLLFYSVGIGQISSEVPQNLSASRPQDRQFILSSKKLLLSDSGFYLCAWVSGSIAGNTIYFGEGSWLTVV.

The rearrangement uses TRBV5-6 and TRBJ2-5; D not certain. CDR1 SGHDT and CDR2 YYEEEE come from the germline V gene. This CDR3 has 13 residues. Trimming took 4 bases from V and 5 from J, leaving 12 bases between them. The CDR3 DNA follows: TGTGCCAGCAGCCGACTTCCCGGGGAGACCCAGTACTTC. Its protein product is CASSRLPGETQYF.

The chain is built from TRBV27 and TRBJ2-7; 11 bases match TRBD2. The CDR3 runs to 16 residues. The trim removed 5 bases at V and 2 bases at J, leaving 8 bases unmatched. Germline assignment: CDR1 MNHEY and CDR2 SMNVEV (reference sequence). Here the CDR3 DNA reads TGTGCCAGCAGTCCCTCGGGACTAGCGGTTACCTACGAGCAGTACTTC. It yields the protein CASSPSGLAVTYEQYF.

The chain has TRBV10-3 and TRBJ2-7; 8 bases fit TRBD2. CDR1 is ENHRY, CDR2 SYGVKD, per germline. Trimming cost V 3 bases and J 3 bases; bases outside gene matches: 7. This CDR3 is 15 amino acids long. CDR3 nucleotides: TGTGCCATCAGTGACCTTAACAGCGGGGGCTACGAGCAGTACTTC. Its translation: CAISDLNSGGYEQYF.

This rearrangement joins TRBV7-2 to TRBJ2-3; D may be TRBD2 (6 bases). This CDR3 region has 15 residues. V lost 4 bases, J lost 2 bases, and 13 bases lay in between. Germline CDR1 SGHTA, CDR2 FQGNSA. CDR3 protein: CASSSPAGTTDTQYF. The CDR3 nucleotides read TGTGCCAGCAGCTCCCCGGCGGGGACCACAGATACGCAGTATTTT.

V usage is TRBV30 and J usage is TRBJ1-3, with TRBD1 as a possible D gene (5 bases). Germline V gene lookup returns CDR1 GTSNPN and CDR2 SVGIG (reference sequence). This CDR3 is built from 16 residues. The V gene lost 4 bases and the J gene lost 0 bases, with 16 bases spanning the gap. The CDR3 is CAWTLGGSVSGNTIYF. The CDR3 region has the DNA TGTGCCTGGACGTTGGGGGGTAGTGTCTCTGGAAACACCATATATTTT. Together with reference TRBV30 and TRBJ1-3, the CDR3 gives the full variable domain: SQTIHQWPATLVQPVGSPLSLECTVEGTSNPNLYWYRQAAGRGLQLLFYSVGIGQISSEVPQNLSASRPQDRQFILSSKKLLLSDSGFYLCAWTLGGSVSGNTIYFGEGSWLTVV.

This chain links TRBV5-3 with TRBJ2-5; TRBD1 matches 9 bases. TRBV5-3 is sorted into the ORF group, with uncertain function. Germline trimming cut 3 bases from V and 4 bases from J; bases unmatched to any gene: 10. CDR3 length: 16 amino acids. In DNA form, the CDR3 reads TGTGCCAGAAGCTCCTGGACAGGGGCTTTAGGAGAGACCCAGTACTTC. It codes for CARSSWTGALGETQYF.

The chain's CDR3 is CASSSLTWSGNEQFF. The DNA of the CDR3 is TGTGCCAGCAGTTCCCTCACGTGGTCAGGGAATGAGCAGTTCTTC. The rearrangement uses TRBV27 and TRBJ2-1; D perhaps matches TRBD1 (5 bases). Trimming took off 4 bases at V and 7 bases at J, with 17 bases between the two ends. This CDR3 is 15 amino acids long. Germline V lookup: CDR1 MNHEY, CDR2 SMNVEV (reference sequence).

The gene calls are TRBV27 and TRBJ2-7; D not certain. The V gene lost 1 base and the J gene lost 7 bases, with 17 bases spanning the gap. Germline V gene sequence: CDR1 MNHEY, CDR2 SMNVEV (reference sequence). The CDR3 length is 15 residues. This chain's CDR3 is CASSLLRTAVGEQYF. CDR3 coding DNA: TGTGCCAGCAGTTTATTGAGGACGGCGGTGGGAGAGCAGTACTTC.

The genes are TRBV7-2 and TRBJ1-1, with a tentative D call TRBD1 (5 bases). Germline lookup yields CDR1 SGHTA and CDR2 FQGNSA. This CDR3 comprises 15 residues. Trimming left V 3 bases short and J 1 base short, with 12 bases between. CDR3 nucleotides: TGTGCCAGCAGCTTTTATTCCGACAGGAACACTGAAGCTTTCTTT. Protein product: CASSFYSDRNTEAFF.

This CDR3 is CASNSATNEKLFF. The CDR3 DNA is TGTGCCAGCAACAGCGCAACTAATGAAAAACTGTTTTTT. The chain has TRBV6-6 and TRBJ1-4; D unclear. Trimming stripped 7 bases from V and 0 bases from J, with 6 bases between. This CDR3 comprises 13 residues. Germline CDR1 MNHNY, CDR2 SVGAGI (reference sequence).

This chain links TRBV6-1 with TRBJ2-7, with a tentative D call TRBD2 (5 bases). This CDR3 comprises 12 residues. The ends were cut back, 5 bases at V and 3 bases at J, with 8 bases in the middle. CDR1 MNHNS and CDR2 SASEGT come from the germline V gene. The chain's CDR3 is CASSPDFYEQYF. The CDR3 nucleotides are TGTGCCAGCAGTCCGGACTTCTACGAGCAGTACTTC.

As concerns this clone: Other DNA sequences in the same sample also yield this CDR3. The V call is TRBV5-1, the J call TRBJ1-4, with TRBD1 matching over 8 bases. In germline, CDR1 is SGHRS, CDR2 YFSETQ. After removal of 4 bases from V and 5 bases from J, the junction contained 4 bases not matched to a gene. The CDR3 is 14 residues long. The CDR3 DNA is TGCGCCAGCAGCCGGACAGGGCTGAATGAAAAACTGTTTTTT. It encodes CASSRTGLNEKLFF.

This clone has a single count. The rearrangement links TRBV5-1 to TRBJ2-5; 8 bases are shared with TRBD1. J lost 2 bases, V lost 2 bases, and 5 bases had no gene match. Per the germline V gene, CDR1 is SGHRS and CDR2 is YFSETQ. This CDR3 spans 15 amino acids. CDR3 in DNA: TGCGCCAGCAGCTTTGGGACAGGTTCACAAGAGACCCAGTACTTC. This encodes CASSFGTGSQETQYF. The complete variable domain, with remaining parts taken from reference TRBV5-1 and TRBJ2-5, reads KAGVTQTPRYLIKTRGQQVTLSCSPISGHRSVSWYQQTPGQGLQFLFEYFSETQRNKGNFPGRFSGRQFSNSRSEMNVSTLELGDSALYLCASSFGTGSQETQYFGPGTRLLVL.

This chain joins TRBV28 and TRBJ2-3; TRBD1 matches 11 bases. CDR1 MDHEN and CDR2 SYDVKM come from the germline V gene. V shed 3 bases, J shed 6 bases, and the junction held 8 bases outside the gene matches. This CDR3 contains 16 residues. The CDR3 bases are TGTGCCAGCAGTTTTGGGTGGGGACAGGGGGGCGATACGCAGTATTTT. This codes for CASSFGWGQGGDTQYF.

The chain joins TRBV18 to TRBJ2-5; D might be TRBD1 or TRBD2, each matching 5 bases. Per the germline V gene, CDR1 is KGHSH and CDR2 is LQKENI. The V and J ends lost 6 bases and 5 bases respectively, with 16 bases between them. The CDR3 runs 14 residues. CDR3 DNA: TGTGCCAGCTCTCCAACGGGGCTTCAGGAGACCCAGTACTTC. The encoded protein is CASSPTGLQETQYF.

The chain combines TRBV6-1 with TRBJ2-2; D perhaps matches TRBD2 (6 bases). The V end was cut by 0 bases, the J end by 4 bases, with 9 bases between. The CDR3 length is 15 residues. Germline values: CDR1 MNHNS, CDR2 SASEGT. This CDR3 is CASSEAGGFTGELFF. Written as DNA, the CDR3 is TGTGCCAGCAGTGAAGCGGGAGGCTTCACCGGGGAGCTGTTTTTT.

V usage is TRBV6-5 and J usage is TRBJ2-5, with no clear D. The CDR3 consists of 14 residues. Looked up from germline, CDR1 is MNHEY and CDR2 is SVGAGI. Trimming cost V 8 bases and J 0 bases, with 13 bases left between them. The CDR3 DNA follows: TGTGCCAGCCGATCAGGCGTACACCAAGAGACCCAGTACTTC. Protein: CASRSGVHQETQYF.

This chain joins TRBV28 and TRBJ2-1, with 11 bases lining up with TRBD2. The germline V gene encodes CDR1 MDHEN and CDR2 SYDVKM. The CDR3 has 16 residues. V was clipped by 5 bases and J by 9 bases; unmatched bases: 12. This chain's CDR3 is CASSPTSGRTSFEQFF. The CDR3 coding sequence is TGTGCCAGCAGTCCCACTAGCGGGAGAACCTCGTTTGAGCAGTTCTTC.

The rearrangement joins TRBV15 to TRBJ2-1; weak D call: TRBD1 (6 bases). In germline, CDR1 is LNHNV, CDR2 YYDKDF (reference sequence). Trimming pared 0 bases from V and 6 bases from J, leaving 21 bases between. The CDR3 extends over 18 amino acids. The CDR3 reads CATSRDCTGPLIINEQFF. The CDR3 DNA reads TGTGCCACCAGCAGAGATTGTACAGGGCCGCTGATCATCAATGAGCAGTTCTTC. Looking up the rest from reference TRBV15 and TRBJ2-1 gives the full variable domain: DAMVIQNPRYQVTQFGKPVTLSCSQTLNHNVMYWYQQKSSQAPKLLFHYYDKDFNNEADTPDNFQSRRPNTSFCFLDIRSPGLGDTAMYLCATSRDCTGPLIINEQFFGPGTRLTVL.

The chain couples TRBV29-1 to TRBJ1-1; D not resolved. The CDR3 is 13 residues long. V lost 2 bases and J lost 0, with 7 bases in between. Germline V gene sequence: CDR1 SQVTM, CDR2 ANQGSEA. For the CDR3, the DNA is TGCAGCGTTGAATCTGTCATGAACACTGAAGCTTTCTTT. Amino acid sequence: CSVESVMNTEAFF.

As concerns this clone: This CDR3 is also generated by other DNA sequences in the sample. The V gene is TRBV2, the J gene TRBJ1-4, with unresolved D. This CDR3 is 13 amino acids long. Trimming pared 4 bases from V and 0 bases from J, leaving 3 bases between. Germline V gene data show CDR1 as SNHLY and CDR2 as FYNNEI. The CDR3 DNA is TGTGCCAGCAGTGGTACAACTAATGAAAAACTGTTTTTT. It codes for CASSGTTNEKLFF.

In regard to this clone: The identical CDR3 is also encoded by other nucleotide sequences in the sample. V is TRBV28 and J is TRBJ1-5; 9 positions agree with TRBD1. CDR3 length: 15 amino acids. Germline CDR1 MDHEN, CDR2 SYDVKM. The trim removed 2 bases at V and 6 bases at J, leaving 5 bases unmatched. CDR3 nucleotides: TGTGCCAGCAGTTTAGGACAGGGGAGGGGTCAGCCCCAGCATTTT. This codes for CASSLGQGRGQPQHF. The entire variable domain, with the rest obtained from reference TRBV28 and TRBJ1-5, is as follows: DVKVTQSSRYLVKRTGEKVFLECVQDMDHENMFWYRQDPGLGLRLIYFSYDVKMKEKGDIPEGYSVSREKKERFSLILESASTNQTSMYLCASSLGQGRGQPQHFGDGTRLSIL.

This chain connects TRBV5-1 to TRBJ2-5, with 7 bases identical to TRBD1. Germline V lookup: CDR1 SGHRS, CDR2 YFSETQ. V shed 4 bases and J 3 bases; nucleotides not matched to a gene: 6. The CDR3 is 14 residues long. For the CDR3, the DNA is TGCGCCAGCAGCGACCAGGGGGTGGAAGAGACCCAGTACTTC. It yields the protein CASSDQGVEETQYF. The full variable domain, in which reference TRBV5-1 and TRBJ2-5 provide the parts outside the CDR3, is KAGVTQTPRYLIKTRGQQVTLSCSPISGHRSVSWYQQTPGQGLQFLFEYFSETQRNKGNFPGRFSGRQFSNSRSEMNVSTLELGDSALYLCASSDQGVEETQYFGPGTRLLVL.

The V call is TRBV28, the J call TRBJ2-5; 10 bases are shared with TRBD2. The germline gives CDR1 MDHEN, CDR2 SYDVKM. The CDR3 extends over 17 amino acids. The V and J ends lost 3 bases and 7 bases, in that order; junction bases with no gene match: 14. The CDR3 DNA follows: TGTGCCAGCAGTTTGCTGCCTAAAGCGGGAGGGCCTGGGACCCAGTACTTC. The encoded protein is CASSLLPKAGGPGTQYF. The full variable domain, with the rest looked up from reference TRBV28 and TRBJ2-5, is DVKVTQSSRYLVKRTGEKVFLECVQDMDHENMFWYRQDPGLGLRLIYFSYDVKMKEKGDIPEGYSVSREKKERFSLILESASTNQTSMYLCASSLLPKAGGPGTQYFGPGTRLLVL.

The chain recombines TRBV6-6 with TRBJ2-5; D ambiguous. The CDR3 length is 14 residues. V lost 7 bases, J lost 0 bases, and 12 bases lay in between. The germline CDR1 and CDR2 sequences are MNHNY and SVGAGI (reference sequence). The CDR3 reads CASIPRVNQETQYF. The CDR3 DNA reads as TGTGCCAGCATCCCCCGGGTTAACCAAGAGACCCAGTACTTC.

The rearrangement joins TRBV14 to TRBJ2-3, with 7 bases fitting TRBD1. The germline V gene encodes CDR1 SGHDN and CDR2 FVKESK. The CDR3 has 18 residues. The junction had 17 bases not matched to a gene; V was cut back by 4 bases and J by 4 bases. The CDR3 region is CASSLNTGAAVVADTQYF. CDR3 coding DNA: TGTGCCAGCAGCCTAAATACAGGGGCTGCCGTGGTTGCAGATACGCAGTATTTT. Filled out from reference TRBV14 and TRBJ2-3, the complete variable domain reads EAGVTQFPSHSVIEKGQTVTLRCDPISGHDNLYWYRRVMGKEIKFLLHFVKESKQDESGMPNNRFLAERTGGTYSTLKVQPAELEDSGVYFCASSLNTGAAVVADTQYFGPGTRLTVL.

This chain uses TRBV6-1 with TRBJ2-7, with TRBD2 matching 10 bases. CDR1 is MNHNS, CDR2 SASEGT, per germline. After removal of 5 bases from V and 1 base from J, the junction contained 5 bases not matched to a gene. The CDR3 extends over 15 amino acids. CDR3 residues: CASSWTSGVSYEQYF. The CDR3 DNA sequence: TGTGCCAGCAGTTGGACTAGCGGAGTTTCCTACGAGCAGTACTTC.